This T cell receptor (beta chain) appears in the sequencing data of a study of T cell clusters in autoimmune cytopenias. Multiplex touch-down PCR amplified TRB using TRB-A and TRB-B pools in one tube. TCRdb reworked the multiplex PCR reads into one entry per CDR3 protein, no DNA. Recorded here are more than 9,000 distinct CDR3 sequences; the top ten clones represent 2.5% to 4%. CDR1 is SGHVS, CDR2 FNYEAQ, per germline. The CDR3 spans 16 residues. Each sample's input was 250 to 300 ng genomic DNA, 38,000 or so genome equivalents. The data also belong to a second study, concerning T cell repertoires in aging, cancer and after chemotherapy. This second study says: Donors were grouped into six age bands spanning 30 or younger through 70 or older. Some 8.1 million TCR reads were in the whole dataset. Rebound thymic output was suggested by rising median generation probability during chemotherapy in each cancer cohort.

The sequenced sample was peripheral blood. V and J are TRBV7-6 and TRBJ2-1; checking the TCRdb D call of TRBD1 is not possible without DNA. The receptor was isolated from a human donor in good health. The CDR3 region is CASSSQGGTSYNEQFF.